Described below is a single T cell receptor beta chain sequence and its context. The antigen is undetermined. Trimming cost V 1 base and J 0 bases; bases outside gene matches: 3. This CDR3 region has 17 residues. Germline V lookup: CDR1 SGDLS, CDR2 YYNGEE. At sampling all donors were nominally healthy, likely with unrecorded immune exposures. This sample is part of a study of cytomegalovirus exposure and HLA in healthy donors. About the research overall: An earlier analysis identified approximately 110 million unique TCR beta sequences in 170 million or so T cells.

The PCR was carried out with 60 Vbeta primers and 13 Jbeta primers. The repertoire was sequenced with immunoSEQ multiplex PCR; TCRdb's copy has only in-frame clones and lacks some. The data hold 100,000 to 130,000 clones, with less than 80% observed a single time. Study findings and constraints: Later analysis identified a missense DCLRE1C variant that was linked to TCR beta V- and J-gene trimming. Per a later analysis, HLA-associated TCR beta chains showed more clonal expansion than other, equally common TCR beta chains.

Sequencing was done on a sample of PBMCs. This clonotype was sampled from a man aged 25-40 years in good health and CMV-seronegative. The chain joins TRBV9 to TRBJ2-1, with TRBD2 matching 11 bases. CDR3 nucleotides: TGTGCCAGCAGCGTAACAACTAGCGGGAGCTCCTACAATGAGCAGTTCTTC. This codes for CASSVTTSGSSYNEQFF.